This T cell receptor beta chain was documented in a study of CD8 T cells in ankylosing spondylitis. Study conclusions and caveats: A motif of seven or eight highly homologous TCR beta variants was seen as apparently characteristic of ankylosing spondylitis blood. Clones linked to disease were reported to show significant enrichment in matched ankylosing spondylitis synovial fluid. Relatively scarce in peripheral blood, disease-linked clones were CD8+.

By quantitative 5'-RACE with molecular barcodes, the TCR beta libraries were made. TCRdb called the 5' RACE reads again in MiXCR, with one record for every CDR3 protein. Of fewer than 450,000 distinct CDR3 sequences listed, roughly 18% were seen once; the top ten hold 0.95% to 1.1%. This CDR3 spans 15 amino acids. Deletions cut 3 bases from V and 1 base from J, with 12 bases between. This clonotype occurred many times. Antigen specificity is unknown. The receptor comes from a male donor with ankylosing spondylitis. The sample comprised blood, either unsorted or a sorted T cell fraction (not recorded which). The chain combines TRBV12-3 or TRBV12-4 with TRBJ1-1; no reliable D call. The CDR3 protein is CASSFQRGRNTEAFF. The CDR3 DNA sequence: TGTGCCAGCAGTTTCCAGCGCGGGAGGAACACTGAAGCTTTCTTT.